These 12 T cell receptor beta chains were all obtained from the same sample, sequenced in a study of blood T cells in healthy people across ages. A second PCR of 7 to 11 cycles used a sample-barcoded 5' primer and a J-beta primer mix. TCRdb processed the 5' RACE reads anew with MiXCR; each CDR3 protein has one entry. Altogether hundreds of thousands of distinct CDR3 sequences are present, 56% being singletons, with the ten largest covering roughly 24%. Sequencing was done on a sample of blood. These receptors came from a man aged 35 to 55 in good health.

This clonotype came up a few times. A much larger clone lies a single base off, so this may be a read error. This chain links TRBV6-5 with TRBJ2-5; 8 bases are shared with TRBD1. The CDR3 runs 12 residues. After removal of 11 bases from V and 5 bases from J, the junction contained 7 bases not matched to a gene. Germline V lookup: CDR1 MNHEY, CDR2 SVGAGI. This CDR3 reads CAATGVFETQYF. The DNA of the CDR3 is TGTGCCGCGACAGGGGTATTCGAGACCCAGTACTTC.

The chain uses TRBV27 and TRBJ1-2, with D uncertain. Germline V gene lookup returns CDR1 MNHEY and CDR2 SMNVEV (reference sequence). Trimming stripped 4 bases from V and 0 bases from J, with 9 bases between. This CDR3 is 14 amino acids long. CDR3 protein: CASSWSAANYGYTF. DNA for the CDR3: TGTGCCAGCAGTTGGTCGGCGGCTAACTATGGCTACACCTTC.

As for this clonotype: One junction end disagrees with the germline gene, perhaps due to a read error. This sequence joins TRBV12-3 or TRBV12-4 and TRBJ1-1, with TRBD1 matching over 7 bases. The CDR3 runs to 15 residues. The CDR3 nucleotides are TGTGCCAGCAGATTAGACAGGGCCCAGAACACTGAAGCTTTCTTT. Its protein is CASRLDRAQNTEAFF.

The gene calls are TRBV12-3 or TRBV12-4 and TRBJ2-3, with D possibly being TRBD1 or TRBD2 (5 bases each). The ends were cut back, 4 bases at V and 4 bases at J, with 12 bases in the middle. The CDR3 consists of 14 residues. CDR3 DNA sequence: TGTGCCAGCAGTTGGCAGGGACCGGCAGATACGCAGTATTTT. Protein: CASSWQGPADTQYF.

This clonotype was counted many times. The rearrangement links TRBV7-3 to TRBJ2-2; D uncertain. The V end was cut by 1 base, the J end by 3 bases, with 9 bases between. The CDR3 sequence is 15 residues long. Germline V gene lookup returns CDR1 SGHTA and CDR2 FQGTGA. In DNA, the CDR3 is TGTGCCAGCAGCTTAAGTCCCTCGCACACCGGGGAGCTGTTTTTT. This gives the protein CASSLSPSHTGELFF.

This clonotype occurred a few times. This chain connects TRBV20-1 to TRBJ2-5, with a possible D match to TRBD2 (5 bases). V was trimmed by 0 bases and J by 4 bases, leaving 9 bases between them. Germline V gene sequence: CDR1 DFQATT, CDR2 SNEGSKA (reference sequence). This CDR3 is 13 amino acids long. CDR3 loop: CSARDAGRETQYF. In DNA, the CDR3 is TGCAGTGCTAGAGATGCGGGTCGAGAGACCCAGTACTTC.

This clonotype has at least ten counts. V and J are TRBV6-1 and TRBJ1-1, with 8 bases aligning to TRBD1. Trimming removed 6 bases from V and 5 bases from J; junction bases left unmatched: 8. This CDR3 has 14 residues. In germline, CDR1 is MNHNS, CDR2 SASEGT. DNA of the CDR3: TGTGCCAGCAGAAAGACAGGGGAGGGGACTGAAGCTTTCTTT. Translation: CASRKTGEGTEAFF.

J is TRBJ2-3 and V is TRBV28, with D possibly being TRBD1 (5 bases). The CDR3 is 17 amino acids. Germline V gene sequence: CDR1 MDHEN, CDR2 SYDVKM. Trimming took 6 bases from V and 1 from J, leaving 20 bases between them. CDR3 coding DNA: TGTGCCAGCAGGCCCAGACTTAGACAGTCTCGCACAGATACGCAGTATTTT. It is translated as CASRPRLRQSRTDTQYF. The entire variable domain, with the rest obtained from reference TRBV28 and TRBJ2-3, is as follows: DVKVTQSSRYLVKRTGEKVFLECVQDMDHENMFWYRQDPGLGLRLIYFSYDVKMKEKGDIPEGYSVSREKKERFSLILESASTNQTSMYLCASRPRLRQSRTDTQYFGPGTRLTVL.

The J gene is TRBJ2-3, the V gene TRBV20-1; 7 nucleotides agree with TRBD2. The germline CDR1 and CDR2 sequences are DFQATT and SNEGSKA (reference sequence). The CDR3 totals 15 residues. V trimming: 0 bases; J trimming: 5 bases; junction bases outside the gene matches: 8. CDR3 region: CSARDRPSGRDTQYF. In DNA form, the CDR3 reads TGCAGTGCTAGAGATCGGCCTAGCGGAAGAGATACGCAGTATTTT.

There are many counts of this clonotype. The gene calls are TRBV5-1 and TRBJ2-4, with D tentatively TRBD1 (6 bases). This CDR3 is 18 amino acids long. Germline CDR1 reads SGHRS; CDR2 reads YFSETQ. The ends were cut back, 1 base at V and 0 bases at J, with 17 bases in the middle. In DNA, the CDR3 is TGCGCCAGCAGCTTGCAGTCGAGAGGACAGACAGCCAAAAACATTCAGTACTTC. Its protein is CASSLQSRGQTAKNIQYF.

The V call is TRBV7-2, the J call TRBJ1-2, with D possibly matching TRBD1 (5 bases). This CDR3 has 16 residues. Germline CDR1 SGHTA, CDR2 FQGNSA. Trimming cost V 5 bases and J 0 bases, with 16 bases left between them. CDR3 coding DNA: TGTGCCAGCAGCCCCCGGCGGGGGATCCCTAACTATGGCTACACCTTC. This gives the protein CASSPRRGIPNYGYTF.

This chain connects TRBV7-3 to TRBJ2-1; D gene unclear. V was pared by 5 bases and J by 8 bases, with 10 bases between. Germline values: CDR1 SGHTA, CDR2 FQGTGA. The CDR3 is 12 residues long. The CDR3 sequence: CASSLNRDEQFF. CDR3 nucleotides: TGTGCCAGCAGCCTCAATCGGGATGAGCAGTTCTTC.